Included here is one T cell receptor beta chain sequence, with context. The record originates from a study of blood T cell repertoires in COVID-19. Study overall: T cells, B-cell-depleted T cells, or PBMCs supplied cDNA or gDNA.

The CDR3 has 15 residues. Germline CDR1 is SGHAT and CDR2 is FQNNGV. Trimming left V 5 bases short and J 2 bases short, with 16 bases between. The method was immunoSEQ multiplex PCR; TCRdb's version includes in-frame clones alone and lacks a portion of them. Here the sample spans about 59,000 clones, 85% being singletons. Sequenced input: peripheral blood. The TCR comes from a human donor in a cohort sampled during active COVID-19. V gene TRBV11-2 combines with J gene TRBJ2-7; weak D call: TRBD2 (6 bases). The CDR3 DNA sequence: TGTGCCAGCAGCCCGCTAGCGAATGGGGCCTACGAGCAGTACTTC. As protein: CASSPLANGAYEQYF.